This passage covers 3 T cell receptor beta chains from one sample sequenced in a study of breast tumors, draining lymph nodes, adjacent tissues. TCRdb ran MiXCR on the multiplex PCR reads and lists one entry per CDR3 protein. The repertoire has fewer than 200,000 distinct CDR3 sequences, approximately 30% of them found once; the top ten carry 4.3%. Samples came from axillary lymph nodes draining the breast cancer. The material sequenced was axillary lymph node tissue. The receptors were gathered from a female donor with breast cancer. Some clones in this sample may be carry-over from other donors' samples.

The chain joins TRBV29-1 to TRBJ1-2, with TRBD1 identical over 8 bases. The CDR3 has 13 amino acids. The trim removed 8 bases at V and 6 bases at J, leaving 11 bases unmatched. Germline V gives CDR1 SQVTM, CDR2 ANQGSEA. The CDR3 region has the DNA TGCAGCTCCAGGGGGCGCAGAGGAAATGGCTACACCTTC. It codes for CSSRGRRGNGYTF. Drawing the rest from reference TRBV29-1 and TRBJ1-2, the complete variable domain is SAVISQKPSRDICQRGTSLTIQCQVDSQVTMMFWYRQQPGQSLTLIATANQGSEATYESGFVIDKFPISRPNLTFSTLTVSNMSPEDSSIYLCSSRGRRGNGYTFGSGTRLTVV.

In this sample, this clonotype turned up many times. V usage is TRBV10-3 and J usage is TRBJ2-3; 9 nucleotides agree with TRBD1. CDR3 size: 16 residues. Germline V gene data show CDR1 as ENHRY and CDR2 as SYGVKD. V lost 6 bases and J lost 4; bases outside the gene matches: 11. The DNA for the CDR3 is TGTGCCATCAGCGCGGGACAGGGTGGAGGATCAGATACGCAGTATTTT. Translating gives CAISAGQGGGSDTQYF.

This clonotype has a count of ten or more. The chain has TRBV20-1 and TRBJ2-5, with 11 positions matching TRBD2. Germline loops: CDR1 DFQATT, CDR2 SNEGSKA (reference sequence). With 1 base clipped from V and 5 bases from J, the junction kept 6 bases outside the gene matches. The CDR3 spans 15 residues. DNA of the CDR3: TGCAGTGCTAGAGTAGCGGGGGGGCCGTTGGAGACCCAGTACTTC. Its protein is CSARVAGGPLETQYF.